This T cell receptor (beta chain) emerged from a study of blood T cells in healthy people across ages. Study-wide results and limits: Age showed a roughly linear inverse relationship with TCR beta diversity per million T cells.

Germline values: CDR1 LGHNA, CDR2 YNFKEQ. The trim removed 1 base at V and 8 bases at J, leaving 7 bases unmatched. This CDR3 contains 15 residues. Next came a second PCR, run for roughly 7 to 12 cycles, which used a sample-barcoded 5' primer along with a J-beta primer mix. Each sample provided no less than 2.5 million CDR3-containing paired-end reads. TCRdb reprocessed the 5' RACE reads with MiXCR, giving one entry per CDR3 protein. The sample has about 680,000 distinct CDR3 sequences, around 45% seen once. In regard to this clonotype: Its antigen is unidentified.

In terms of origin and age, donors were healthy Caucasian individuals from Russia aged roughly 6 to 95. The J gene is TRBJ2-1, the V gene TRBV4-2, with 8 bases identical to TRBD1. This sequence was found in an older woman in good health. Specimen: blood. The CDR3 DNA is TGTGCCAGCAGCCAAGGGGCAGGGGGCGTTTATGAGCAGTTCTTC. Its protein is CASSQGAGGVYEQFF.